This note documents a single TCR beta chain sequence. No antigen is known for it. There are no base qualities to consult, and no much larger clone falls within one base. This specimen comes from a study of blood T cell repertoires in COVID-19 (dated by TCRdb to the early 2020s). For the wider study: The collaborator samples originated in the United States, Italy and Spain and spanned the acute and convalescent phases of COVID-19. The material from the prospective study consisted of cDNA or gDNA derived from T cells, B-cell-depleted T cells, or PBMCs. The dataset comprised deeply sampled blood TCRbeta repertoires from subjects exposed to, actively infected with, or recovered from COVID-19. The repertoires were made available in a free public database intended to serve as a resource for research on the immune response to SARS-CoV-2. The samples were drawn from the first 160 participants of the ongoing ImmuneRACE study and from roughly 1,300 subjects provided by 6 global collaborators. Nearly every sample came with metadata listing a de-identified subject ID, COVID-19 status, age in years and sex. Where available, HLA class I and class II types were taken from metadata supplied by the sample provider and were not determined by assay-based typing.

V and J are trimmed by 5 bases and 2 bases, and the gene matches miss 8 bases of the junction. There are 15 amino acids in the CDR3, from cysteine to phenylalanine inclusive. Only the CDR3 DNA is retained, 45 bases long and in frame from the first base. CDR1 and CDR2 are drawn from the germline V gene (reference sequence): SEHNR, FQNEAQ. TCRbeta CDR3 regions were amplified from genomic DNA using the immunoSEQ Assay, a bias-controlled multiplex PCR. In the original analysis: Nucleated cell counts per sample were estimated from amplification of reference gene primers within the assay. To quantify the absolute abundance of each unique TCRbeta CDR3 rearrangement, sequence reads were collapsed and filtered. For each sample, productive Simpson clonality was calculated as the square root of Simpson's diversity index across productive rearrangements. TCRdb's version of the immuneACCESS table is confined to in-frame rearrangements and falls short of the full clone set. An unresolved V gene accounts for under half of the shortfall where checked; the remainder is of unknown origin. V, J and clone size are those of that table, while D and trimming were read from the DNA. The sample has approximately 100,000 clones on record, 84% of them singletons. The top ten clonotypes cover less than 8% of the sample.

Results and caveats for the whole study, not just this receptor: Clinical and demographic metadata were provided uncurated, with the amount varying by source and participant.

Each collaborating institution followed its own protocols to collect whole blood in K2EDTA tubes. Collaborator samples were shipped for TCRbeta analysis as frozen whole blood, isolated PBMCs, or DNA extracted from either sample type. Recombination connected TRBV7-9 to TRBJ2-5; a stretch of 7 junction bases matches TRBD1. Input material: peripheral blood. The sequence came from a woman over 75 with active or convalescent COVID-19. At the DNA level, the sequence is TGTGCCAGCAGCGCCCTGACAGGGATTCAAGAGACCCAGTACTTC. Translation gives CASSALTGIQETQYF.